The present T cell receptor (beta chain) was sequenced within a study of human T cells and chemical hapten exposure. Whole-study findings and limits: The number of TCRs over 1 in 1000 frequency stayed unchanged after DPC. Expanded TCRs formed significantly more large CDR3 similarity clusters than controls. With patch test score, the counts of PT1 expanded TCRs showed a positive correlation.

In this sample, this clonotype turned up many times. Its specificity is unknown. TCRdb ran MiXCR on the RACE reads and lists one entry per CDR3 protein. The table records about 82,000 distinct CDR3 sequences, around 13% of them present only once. Time point defined: patch test 3, about 24 weeks after DPC sensitization. Treatment meaning: therapeutic diphenylcyclopropenone sensitization with weekly scalp DPC. Alopecia patients deemed DPC-suitable, aged 18 to 70, excluding pregnancy. This CDR3 comprises 16 residues. V dropped 0 bases and J dropped 2; count of bases not matched to a gene: 5. CDR1 SGHVS and CDR2 FNYEAQ come from the germline V gene.

The material sequenced was whole blood, taken in connection with sensitization to the hapten diphenylcyclopropenone (DPC). This clonotype originated in a woman aged 45-59 years with alopecia areata. Some clones in this sample may be carry-over from other donors' samples. The chain has TRBV7-6 and TRBJ2-3; 7 bases map to TRBD2. The CDR3 DNA sequence: TGTGCCAGCAGCTTAGCGCTCAGCGGGGTCACAGATACGCAGTATTTT. Residues: CASSLALSGVTDTQYF.